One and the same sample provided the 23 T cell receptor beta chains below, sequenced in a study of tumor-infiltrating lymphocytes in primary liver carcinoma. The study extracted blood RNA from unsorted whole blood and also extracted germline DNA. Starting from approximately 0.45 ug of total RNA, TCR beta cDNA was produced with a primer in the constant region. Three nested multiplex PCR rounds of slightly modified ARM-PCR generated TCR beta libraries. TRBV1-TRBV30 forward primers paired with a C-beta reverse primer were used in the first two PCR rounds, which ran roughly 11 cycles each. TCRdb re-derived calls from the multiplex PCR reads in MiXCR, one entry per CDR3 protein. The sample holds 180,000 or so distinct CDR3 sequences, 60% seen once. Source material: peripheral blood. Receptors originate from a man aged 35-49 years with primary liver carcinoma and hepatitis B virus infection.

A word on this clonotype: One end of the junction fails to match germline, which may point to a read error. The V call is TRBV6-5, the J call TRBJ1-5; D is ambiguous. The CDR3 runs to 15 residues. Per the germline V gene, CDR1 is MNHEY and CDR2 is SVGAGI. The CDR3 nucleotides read TGTGCCAGCAGTTACTCAGGGAATAGCAGTCAGCACCAGCATTTT. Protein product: CASSYSGNSSQHQHF.

CDR3 loop: CASSLPAFYNEQFF. The CDR3 nucleotides read TGTGCCAGCAGTTTGCCGGCCTTCTACAATGAGCAGTTCTTC. V is TRBV28 and J is TRBJ2-1, with D unclear. The germline CDR1 and CDR2 sequences are MDHEN and SYDVKM. The CDR3 consists of 14 residues. Trimming stripped 3 bases from V and 3 bases from J, with 9 bases between.

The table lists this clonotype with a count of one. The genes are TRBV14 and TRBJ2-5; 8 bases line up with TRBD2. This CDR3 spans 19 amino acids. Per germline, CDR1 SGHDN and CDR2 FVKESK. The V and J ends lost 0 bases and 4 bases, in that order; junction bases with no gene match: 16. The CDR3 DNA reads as TGTGCCAGCAGCCAAGATCTTATGGGGCCCAGCGGGAGCACAGAGACCCAGTACTTC. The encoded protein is CASSQDLMGPSGSTETQYF.

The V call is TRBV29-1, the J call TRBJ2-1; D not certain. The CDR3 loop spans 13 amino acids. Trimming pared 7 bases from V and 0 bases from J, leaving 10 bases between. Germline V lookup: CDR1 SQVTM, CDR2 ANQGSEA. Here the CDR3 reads CSAIVTSYNEQFF. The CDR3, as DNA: TGCAGCGCAATAGTGACCTCCTACAATGAGCAGTTCTTC.

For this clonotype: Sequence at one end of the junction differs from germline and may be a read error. The CDR3 loop is CASNLFPRGRAGNEQFF. CDR3 DNA sequence: TGTGCCAGCAACTTATTTCCTCGCGGGAGGGCCGGGAATGAGCAGTTCTTC. The chain couples TRBV11-2 to TRBJ2-1, with 9 bases matching TRBD2. Germline-derived CDR1 and CDR2 are SGHAT and FQNNGV. The CDR3 has 17 amino acids.

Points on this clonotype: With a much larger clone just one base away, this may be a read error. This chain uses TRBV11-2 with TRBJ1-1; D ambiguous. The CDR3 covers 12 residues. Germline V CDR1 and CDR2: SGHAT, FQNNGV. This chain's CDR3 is CASSLRNTGAFF. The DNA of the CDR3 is TGTGCCAGCAGCCTCCGGAACACTGGAGCTTTCTTT.

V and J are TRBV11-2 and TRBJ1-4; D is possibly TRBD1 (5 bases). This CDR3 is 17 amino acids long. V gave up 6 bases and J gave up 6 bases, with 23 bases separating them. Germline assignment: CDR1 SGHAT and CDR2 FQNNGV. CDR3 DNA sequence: TGTGCCAGCAGTTTAAAAATGAGGGGCCGACTGGATGAAAAACTGTTTTTT. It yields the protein CASSLKMRGRLDEKLFF.

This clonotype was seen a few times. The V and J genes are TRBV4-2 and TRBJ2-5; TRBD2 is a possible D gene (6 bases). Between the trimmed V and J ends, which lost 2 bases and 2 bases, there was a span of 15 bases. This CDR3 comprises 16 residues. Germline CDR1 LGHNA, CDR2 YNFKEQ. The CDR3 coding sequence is TGTGCCAGCAGCCAAAGGTCGGGAGACGGACAAGAGACCCAGTACTTC. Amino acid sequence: CASSQRSGDGQETQYF.

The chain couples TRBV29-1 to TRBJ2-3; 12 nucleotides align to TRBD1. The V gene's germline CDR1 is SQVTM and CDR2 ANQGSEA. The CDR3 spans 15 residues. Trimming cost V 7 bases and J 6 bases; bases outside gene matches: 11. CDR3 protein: CSATPGQGAYDTQYF. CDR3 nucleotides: TGCAGCGCGACTCCGGGACAGGGGGCTTACGATACGCAGTATTTT.

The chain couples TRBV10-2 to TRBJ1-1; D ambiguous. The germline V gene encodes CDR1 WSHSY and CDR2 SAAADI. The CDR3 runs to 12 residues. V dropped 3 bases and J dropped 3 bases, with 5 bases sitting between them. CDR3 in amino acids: CASSERYTEAFF. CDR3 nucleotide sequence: TGCGCCAGCAGTGAAAGGTACACTGAAGCTTTCTTT.

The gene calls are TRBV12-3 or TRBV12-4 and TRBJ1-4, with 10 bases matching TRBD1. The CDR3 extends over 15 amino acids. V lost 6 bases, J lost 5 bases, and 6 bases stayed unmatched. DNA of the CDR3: TGTGCCAGCAGGGTCGGACAGGGGGGGAATGAAAAACTGTTTTTT. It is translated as CASRVGQGGNEKLFF.

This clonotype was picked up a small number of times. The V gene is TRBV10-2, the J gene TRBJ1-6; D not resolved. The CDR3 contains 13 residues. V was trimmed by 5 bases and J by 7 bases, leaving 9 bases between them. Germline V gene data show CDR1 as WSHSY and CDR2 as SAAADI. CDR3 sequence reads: CASSSSPNSPLHF. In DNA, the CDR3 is TGCGCCAGCAGTTCAAGTCCCAATTCACCCCTCCACTTT.

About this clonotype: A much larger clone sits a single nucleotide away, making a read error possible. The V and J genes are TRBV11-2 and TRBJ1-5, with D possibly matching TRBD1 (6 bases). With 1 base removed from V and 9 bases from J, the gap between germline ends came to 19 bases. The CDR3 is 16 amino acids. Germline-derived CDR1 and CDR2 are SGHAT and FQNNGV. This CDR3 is CASSLGQGHFERPQHF. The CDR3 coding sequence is TGTGCCAGCAGCTTAGGTCAGGGACACTTCGAAAGGCCCCAGCATTTT.

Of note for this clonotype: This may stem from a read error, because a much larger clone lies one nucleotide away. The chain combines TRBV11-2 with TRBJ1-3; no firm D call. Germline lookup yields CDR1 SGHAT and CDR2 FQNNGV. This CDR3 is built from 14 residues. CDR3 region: CASSFGLRGNAIYF. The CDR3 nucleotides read TGTGCCAGCAGCTTCGGGTTGCGTGGAAACGCCATATATTTT.

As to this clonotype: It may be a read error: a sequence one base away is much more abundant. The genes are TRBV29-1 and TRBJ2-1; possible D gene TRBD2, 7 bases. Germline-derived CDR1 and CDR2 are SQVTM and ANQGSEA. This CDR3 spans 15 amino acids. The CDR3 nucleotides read TGCATCGGCGGGGGCCTTGCGGGAGCGTACAATGAGCAGTTCTTC. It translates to CIGGGLAGAYNEQFF.

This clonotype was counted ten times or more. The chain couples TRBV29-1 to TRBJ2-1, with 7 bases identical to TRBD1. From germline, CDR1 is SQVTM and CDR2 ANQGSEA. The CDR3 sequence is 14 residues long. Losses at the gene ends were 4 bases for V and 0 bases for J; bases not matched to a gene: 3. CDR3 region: CSVGGQVSYNEQFF. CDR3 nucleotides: TGCAGCGTTGGAGGACAGGTCTCCTACAATGAGCAGTTCTTC.

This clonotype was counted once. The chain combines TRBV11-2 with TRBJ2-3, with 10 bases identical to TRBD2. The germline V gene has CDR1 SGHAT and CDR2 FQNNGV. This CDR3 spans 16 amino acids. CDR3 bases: TGTAGCAGCAGCTTCCTAGGACTAGCGGGCACAGATACGCAGTATTTT. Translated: CSSSFLGLAGTDTQYF.

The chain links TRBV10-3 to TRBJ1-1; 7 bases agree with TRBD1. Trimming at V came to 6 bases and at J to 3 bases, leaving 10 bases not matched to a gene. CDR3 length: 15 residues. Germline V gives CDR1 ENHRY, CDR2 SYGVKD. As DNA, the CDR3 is TGTGCCATCAGACCCACAGGGGCTGGTGACACTGAAGCTTTCTTT. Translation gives CAIRPTGAGDTEAFF.

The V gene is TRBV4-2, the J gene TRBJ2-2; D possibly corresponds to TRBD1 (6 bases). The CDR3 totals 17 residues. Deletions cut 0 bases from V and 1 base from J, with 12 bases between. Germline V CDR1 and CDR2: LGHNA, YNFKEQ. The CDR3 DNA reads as TGTGCCAGCAGCCAAGATAGGACAGTGCGGAACACCGGGGAGCTGTTTTTT. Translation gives CASSQDRTVRNTGELFF.

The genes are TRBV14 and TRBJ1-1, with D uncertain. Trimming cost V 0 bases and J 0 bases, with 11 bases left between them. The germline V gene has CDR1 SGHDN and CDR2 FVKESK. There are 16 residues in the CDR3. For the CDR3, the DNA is TGTGCCAGCAGCCAAGATCGTGGTCAGGTGAACACTGAAGCTTTCTTT. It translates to CASSQDRGQVNTEAFF. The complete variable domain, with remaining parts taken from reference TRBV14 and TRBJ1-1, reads EAGVTQFPSHSVIEKGQTVTLRCDPISGHDNLYWYRRVMGKEIKFLLHFVKESKQDESGMPNNRFLAERTGGTYSTLKVQPAELEDSGVYFCASSQDRGQVNTEAFFGQGTRLTVV.

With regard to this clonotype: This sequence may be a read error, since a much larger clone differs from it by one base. As DNA, the CDR3 is TGTGCCAGCAGCTTAGATGCGGGAAGTGCAGATACGCAGTATTTT. This gives the protein CASSLDAGSADTQYF. This chain links TRBV11-3 with TRBJ2-3, with D maybe TRBD2 (6 bases). The CDR3 runs 15 residues. V dropped 0 bases and J dropped 4 bases, with 11 bases sitting between them. Germline V gene sequence: CDR1 SGHNT, CDR2 YENEEA.

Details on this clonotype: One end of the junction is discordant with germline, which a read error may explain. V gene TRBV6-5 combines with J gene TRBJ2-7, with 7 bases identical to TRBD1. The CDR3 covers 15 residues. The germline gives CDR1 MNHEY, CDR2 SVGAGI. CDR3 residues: CASTVAQGVAYDQYF. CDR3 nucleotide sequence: TGTGCCAGCACCGTAGCCCAGGGGGTAGCCTACGATCAGTACTTC.

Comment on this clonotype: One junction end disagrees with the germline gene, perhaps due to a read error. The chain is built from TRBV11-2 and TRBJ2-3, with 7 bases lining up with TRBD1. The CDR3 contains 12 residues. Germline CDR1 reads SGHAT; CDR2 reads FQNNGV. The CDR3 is CASCLGTDTHYF. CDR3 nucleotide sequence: TGTGCCAGCTGCTTAGGGACAGATACGCATTATTTT.